Below, one T cell receptor (beta chain) is given with its context. What it binds is unknown. RNA extraction and reverse transcription yielded cDNA as sequencing template. Profiling relied on immunoSEQ multiplex PCR, and the TCRdb table lists in-frame clones only, not all of them. The repertoire consists of tens of thousands of clones, with roughly 53% occurring once and the leading ten covering approximately 40%. It was from alopecia areata patients that lesional scalp punch biopsies and peripheral blood were collected. The sample belongs to a study of CD8+ T cells in alopecia areata. Whole-study results and caveats: More clonal than normal scalp was lesional scalp, particularly alopecia totalis/universalis. When scalp samples are sequenced, resident alphabeta T cells of normal skin are also captured. Mice gave a clearer picture of TCR sharing than patients did, possibly for HLA-related reasons.

Trimming shortened V by 4 bases and J by 5 bases, and 16 bases separated the two germline ends. The CDR3 is made up of 15 amino acids. In germline, CDR1 is SEHNR, CDR2 FQNEAQ (reference sequence). J is TRBJ2-3 and V is TRBV7-9; a possible D gene is TRBD2 (6 bases). The sequence was obtained from a human donor with alopecia areata. Input material: NKG2D-high CD8+ T cells sorted from blood. CDR3 DNA sequence: TGTGCCAGCAGCTCTGAGGCGGGACTGATAGATACGCAGTATTTT. Translated: CASSSEAGLIDTQYF.